This T cell receptor beta chain was obtained from a study of T cells after yellow fever vaccination. TCRdb reanalysed the 5' RACE reads using MiXCR and keeps one entry per CDR3 protein. Here the sample spans 450,000 to 550,000 distinct CDR3 sequences, about 19% being singletons. This clonotype was observed a handful of times. What it recognizes is unknown. General study results and limits: Peak timing came faster in the weaker secondary response, day 5 versus 15.

The germline V gene encodes CDR1 GTSNPN and CDR2 SVGIG (reference sequence). The CDR3 sequence is 14 residues long. The junction had 8 bases not matched to a gene; V was cut back by 4 bases and J by 6 bases. This clonotype was obtained from a man aged 30 to 39 who received the YFV17D yellow fever vaccine. The V gene is TRBV30, the J gene TRBJ2-2; 7 bases are a match to TRBD2. Here the sequenced sample was PBMCs, taken 15 days after the yellow fever booster vaccination. The CDR3, as DNA: TGTGCCTGGAAGGACGGGAGGACGTCCGGGGAGCTGTTTTTT. Its translation: CAWKDGRTSGELFF. The full variable domain, its missing parts supplied by reference TRBV30 and TRBJ2-2, is SQTIHQWPATLVQPVGSPLSLECTVEGTSNPNLYWYRQAAGRGLQLLFYSVGIGQISSEVPQNLSASRPQDRQFILSSKKLLLSDSGFYLCAWKDGRTSGELFFGEGSRLTVL.